A selection of T cell receptor beta chains follows, all from one sample in a study of cytomegalovirus exposure and HLA in healthy donors. Repertoires were generated with immunoSEQ multiplex PCR, while TCRdb's copy carries only in-frame clones and drops some. The sample lists approximately 110,000 clones, about 68% occurring once. The sample comprised PBMCs. Every receptor here comes from a man aged 25-45 years in good health and CMV-seropositive. CDR3s include the opening cysteine and the closing phenylalanine or tryptophan. The D gene is left open where the match is weak. For some rows the clone size is stated as once, few or many, or as a class when expanded; others skip it.

CDR3nt: TGTGCCAGCGGACCGGGACAGGGGATTTACGAGCAGTACTTC; CDR3aa: CASGPGQGIYEQYF; j_gene: TRBJ2-7; len: 14; abundance: -; d_gene: TRBD1; v_gene: TRBV25-1
CDR3nt: TGTGCCAGCAGCTTACTGGGACTCCGCGACTACTCCTACGAGCAGTACTTC; CDR3aa: CASSLLGLRDYSYEQYF; j_gene: TRBJ2-7; len: 17; abundance: -; d_gene: -; v_gene: TRBV7-2
CDR3nt: TGTGCCAGTAGCGGCACACCGGGACAGGGGCGTCTTAGCTCCTACAATGAGCAGTTCTTC; CDR3aa: CASSGTPGQGRLSSYNEQFF; j_gene: TRBJ2-1; len: 20; abundance: -; d_gene: TRBD1; v_gene: TRBV19
CDR3nt: TGTGCCACCAGCTCCGCTGTAGGGGTATCCGGGGAGCTGTTTTTT; CDR3aa: CATSSAVGVSGELFF; j_gene: TRBJ2-2; len: 15; abundance: -; d_gene: -; v_gene: TRBV15
CDR3nt: TGTGCCAGCAGCCCACTAGCGGGGGGGTCTCACAATGAGCAGTTCTTC; CDR3aa: CASSPLAGGSHNEQFF; j_gene: TRBJ2-1; len: 16; abundance: -; d_gene: TRBD2; v_gene: TRBV9
CDR3nt: TGTGCCAGCAGCTTAGATTACACGGACAAGACGCAGTATTTT; CDR3aa: CASSLDYTDKTQYF; j_gene: TRBJ2-3; len: 14; abundance: -; d_gene: -; v_gene: TRBV11-3
CDR3nt: TGTGCCAGCAGTTATCAAGGGGGCGGCTACACCTTC; CDR3aa: CASSYQGGGYTF; j_gene: TRBJ1-2; len: 12; abundance: few; d_gene: TRBD1; v_gene: TRBV6-5
CDR3nt: TGTGCCAGCAGCACGGCAGGGGAGCCCTACGAGCAGTACTTC; CDR3aa: CASSTAGEPYEQYF; j_gene: TRBJ2-7; len: 14; abundance: -; d_gene: -; v_gene: TRBV5-6
CDR3nt: TGTGCCAGCAGTGAGTTGAGAGGACAGGGGGATGTGGAGACCCAGTACTTC; CDR3aa: CASSELRGQGDVETQYF; j_gene: TRBJ2-5; len: 17; abundance: -; d_gene: TRBD1; v_gene: TRBV6-1
CDR3nt: TGTGCCAGCCGAGTGAGCGGTACGGGGCAGTACTTC; CDR3aa: CASRVSGTGQYF; j_gene: TRBJ2-7; len: 12; abundance: few; d_gene: -; v_gene: TRBV6-5
CDR3nt: TGTGCCAGCAGTGTTCAGGGGGCTCAGGTCGGGGAGCTGTTTTTT; CDR3aa: CASSVQGAQVGELFF; j_gene: TRBJ2-2; len: 15; abundance: once; d_gene: TRBD1; v_gene: TRBV2
CDR3nt: TGCAGCGTAGGCGAGGGCTATGGCTACACCTTC; CDR3aa: CSVGEGYGYTF; j_gene: TRBJ1-2; len: 11; abundance: -; d_gene: -; v_gene: TRBV29-1
CDR3nt: TGTGCCAGTAGTATAACGAACATGAACACTGAAGCTTTCTTT; CDR3aa: CASSITNMNTEAFF; j_gene: TRBJ1-1; len: 14; abundance: -; d_gene: -; v_gene: TRBV19
CDR3nt: TGCGCCAGCAGCCTAAGGACAGGGAGAGTCCCCTACAATGAGCAGTTCTTC; CDR3aa: CASSLRTGRVPYNEQFF; j_gene: TRBJ2-1; len: 17; abundance: -; d_gene: TRBD1; v_gene: TRBV5-1
CDR3nt: TGTGCCAGCAGCTTGCGGACAACAGTGAACACTGAAGCTTTCTTT; CDR3aa: CASSLRTTVNTEAFF; j_gene: TRBJ1-1; len: 15; abundance: -; d_gene: -; v_gene: TRBV5-4
CDR3nt: TGTGCCAGCAGCGTGGGTGGCTCAACTAATGAAAAACTGTTTTTT; CDR3aa: CASSVGGSTNEKLFF; j_gene: TRBJ1-4; len: 15; abundance: -; d_gene: -; v_gene: TRBV5-4
CDR3nt: TGTGCCAGCAGCTGGGGGGGTCTGGGGGGGCGGACCGGGGAGCTGTTTTTT; CDR3aa: CASSWGGLGGRTGELFF; j_gene: TRBJ2-2; len: 17; abundance: -; d_gene: -; v_gene: TRBV7-2
CDR3nt: TGTGCCAGCAGCTTAGGGGGCCTACCACTCAATGAGCAGTTCTTC; CDR3aa: CASSLGGLPLNEQFF; j_gene: TRBJ2-1; len: 15; abundance: -; d_gene: -; v_gene: TRBV7-2
CDR3nt: TGTGCCAGCAGCCCGCTACGAGACGTTCCAGGAGATACGCAGTATTTT; CDR3aa: CASSPLRDVPGDTQYF; j_gene: TRBJ2-3; len: 16; abundance: -; d_gene: -; v_gene: TRBV7-9
CDR3nt: TGCGCCAGCAGCCAAGATAGAGGCATCGGGGGGGGGCCCCAGCATTTT; CDR3aa: CASSQDRGIGGGPQHF; j_gene: TRBJ1-5; len: 16; abundance: -; d_gene: -; v_gene: TRBV4-1
CDR3nt: TGTGCCAGCAGTGAAAGGGCGGGAACGAAGCAGTTCTTC; CDR3aa: CASSERAGTKQFF; j_gene: TRBJ2-1; len: 13; abundance: -; d_gene: -; v_gene: TRBV2
CDR3nt: TGTGCCAGCAGTTTGAGCAGGAACTCCTACGAGCAGTACTTC; CDR3aa: CASSLSRNSYEQYF; j_gene: TRBJ2-7; len: 14; abundance: -; d_gene: -; v_gene: TRBV28
CDR3nt: TGTGCCAGCAGCGTAGCTCAAGGGGGGGCAGAGACCCAGTACTTC; CDR3aa: CASSVAQGGAETQYF; j_gene: TRBJ2-5; len: 15; abundance: -; d_gene: -; v_gene: TRBV9
CDR3nt: TGTGCAAGTCGCTTAGCTGACAGGAGCTCCTACGAGCAGTACTTC; CDR3aa: CASRLADRSSYEQYF; j_gene: TRBJ2-7; len: 15; abundance: -; d_gene: -; v_gene: TRBV12-2
CDR3nt: TGCGCCAGCAGCGGGACAGAGGGCTCTAATTCACCCCTCCACTTT; CDR3aa: CASSGTEGSNSPLHF; j_gene: TRBJ1-6; len: 15; abundance: -; d_gene: TRBD1; v_gene: TRBV5-1
CDR3nt: TGTGCCAGTAGTACCGGACAGGGGGTTTACGAGCAGTACTTC; CDR3aa: CASSTGQGVYEQYF; j_gene: TRBJ2-7; len: 14; abundance: few; d_gene: TRBD1; v_gene: TRBV19
CDR3nt: TGTGCCAGCAGCTCTAGGACCGGGACAGGTCCCCACCAACCCTACGAGCAGTACTTC; CDR3aa: CASSSRTGTGPHQPYEQYF; j_gene: TRBJ2-7; len: 19; abundance: -; d_gene: TRBD1; v_gene: TRBV7-9
CDR3nt: TGTGCCAGCAGCTATTTGGGGCGTGCAGAGACCCAGTACTTC; CDR3aa: CASSYLGRAETQYF; j_gene: TRBJ2-5; len: 14; abundance: -; d_gene: -; v_gene: TRBV7-2
CDR3nt: TGTGCCAGCAGTTACGAGTCTTCACCCCTCCACTTT; CDR3aa: CASSYESSPLHF; j_gene: TRBJ1-6; len: 12; abundance: -; d_gene: -; v_gene: TRBV6-5
CDR3nt: TGTGCCAGCAGCGGGGCTAGCGGTGACTACGAGCAGTACTTC; CDR3aa: CASSGASGDYEQYF; j_gene: TRBJ2-7; len: 14; abundance: once; d_gene: TRBD2; v_gene: TRBV5-4
CDR3nt: TGCGCCAGCAGCTTACAGGGAAGGGGGACTGAAGCTTTCTTT; CDR3aa: CASSLQGRGTEAFF; j_gene: TRBJ1-1; len: 14; abundance: -; d_gene: -; v_gene: TRBV5-1
CDR3nt: TGTGCCAGCAGTGAATTATACGAGCAGTACTTC; CDR3aa: CASSELYEQYF; j_gene: TRBJ2-7; len: 11; abundance: -; d_gene: -; v_gene: TRBV2